The rows below give T cell receptor beta chains drawn from one sample of a study of T-cell memory formation after mild COVID-19. TCRdb redid the calling of the 5' RACE reads with MiXCR, one entry per CDR3 protein. Of 190,000 or so distinct CDR3 sequences listed, 20% to 25% are singletons. Sequenced sample: PBMCs or a T cell subset sorted from them (not recorded which). Every receptor here comes from an adult woman who had mild COVID-19 (a few samples of this study predate the infection). Cell type and time point are not known. Each CDR3 is given with its conserved first and last residue. A D gene is named only where the DNA matches it firmly. The listing skips clone size in some rows; elsewhere it reads once, few, many or a size class.

V gene	J gene	clone size	D gene	CDR3 protein	CDR3 DNA
TRBV20-1	TRBJ1-2	NA	TRBD1	CSARDSLPIQGKYGYTF	TGCAGTGCTAGAGATTCCCTTCCCATACAGGGGAAATATGGCTACACCTTC
TRBV6-5	TRBJ1-1	NA	TRBD1	CASSYGGQTNTEAFF	TGTGCCAGCAGTTACGGGGGACAGACGAACACTGAAGCTTTCTTT
TRBV12-3/TRBV12-4	TRBJ2-7	few	NA	CASRPQGSYEQYF	TGTGCCAGCAGGCCACAGGGCTCCTACGAGCAGTACTTC
TRBV5-1	TRBJ1-5	few	NA	CASSLGENSNQPQHF	TGCGCCAGCAGCTTGGGGGAGAATAGCAATCAGCCCCAGCATTTT
TRBV7-6	TRBJ2-5	NA	NA	CASRLQETQYF	TGTGCCAGCAGATTACAAGAGACCCAGTACTTC
TRBV15	TRBJ2-7	many	NA	CATSMKGSYEQYF	TGTGCCACCAGTATGAAGGGATCCTACGAGCAGTACTTC
TRBV7-2	TRBJ2-6	few	TRBD2	CASSSRTSGGLTGANVLTF	TGTGCCAGCAGCTCTCGGACTAGCGGAGGCCTCACTGGGGCCAACGTCCTGACTTTC
TRBV4-1	TRBJ2-7	NA	NA	CASSQVTGGDYEQYF	TGCGCCAGCAGCCAAGTTACCGGCGGAGACTACGAGCAGTACTTC
TRBV11-1	TRBJ2-1	few	TRBD1	CASSLRGQPYNEQFF	TGTGCCAGCAGCTTACGGGGACAGCCATACAATGAGCAGTTCTTC
TRBV24-1	TRBJ1-5	NA	NA	CATSGGYSNQPQHF	TGTGCCACCAGTGGGGGGTATAGCAATCAGCCCCAGCATTTT
TRBV4-1	TRBJ1-2	NA	NA	CASSQESDPYGYTF	TGCGCCAGCAGCCAGGAGTCAGACCCCTATGGCTACACCTTC
TRBV6-1	TRBJ2-3	NA	NA	CASSTRDGEADTQYF	TGTGCCAGCAGCACCCGGGACGGGGAGGCAGATACGCAGTATTTT
TRBV5-1	TRBJ2-5	NA	TRBD1	CASSFRDSHQETQYF	TGCGCCAGCAGCTTTAGGGACAGTCACCAAGAGACCCAGTACTTC
TRBV15	TRBJ1-1	NA	NA	CATSRSYRENTEAFF	TGTGCCACCAGCAGGAGTTACAGGGAGAACACTGAAGCTTTCTTT
TRBV2	TRBJ2-1	few	TRBD2	CASSASGGYNEQFF	TGTGCCAGCAGTGCTAGCGGGGGCTACAATGAGCAGTTCTTC
TRBV28	TRBJ2-2	NA	NA	CASSVDSWELFF	TGTGCCAGCAGTGTAGACAGCTGGGAGCTGTTTTTT
TRBV7-9	TRBJ1-5	few	NA	CASSGGGNQPQHF	TGTGCCAGCAGCGGGGGGGGCAATCAGCCCCAGCATTTT
TRBV9	TRBJ1-6	few	NA	CASSPRIEGPNSPLHF	TGTGCCAGCAGCCCCCGTATCGAGGGTCCCAATTCACCCCTCCACTTT
TRBV5-4	TRBJ2-5	NA	NA	CASSGRDQETQYF	TGTGCCAGCAGCGGCCGGGACCAAGAGACCCAGTACTTC
TRBV7-9	TRBJ2-1	NA	NA	CASSSRWDGKQFF	TGTGCCAGCAGCTCCAGGTGGGATGGGAAGCAGTTCTTC
TRBV27	TRBJ1-1	NA	NA	CASSPSLGPFEAFF	TGTGCCAGCAGTCCCAGCTTGGGGCCGTTTGAAGCTTTCTTT
TRBV5-1	TRBJ2-3	few	NA	CASSVLGGATSPDTQYF	TGCGCCAGCAGCGTCCTTGGGGGGGCGACTTCCCCAGATACGCAGTATTTT
TRBV30	TRBJ2-1	NA	NA	CAWSVGVDNEQFF	TGTGCCTGGAGTGTAGGGGTCGACAATGAGCAGTTCTTC
TRBV7-9	TRBJ2-4	NA	NA	CASSPGTSKNIQYF	TGTGCCAGCAGCCCCGGGACAAGCAAAAACATTCAGTACTTC
TRBV9	TRBJ1-1	few	NA	CASSAGTDTEAFF	TGTGCCAGCAGCGCAGGGACGGACACTGAAGCTTTCTTT
TRBV6-5	TRBJ1-1	NA	NA	CASSPRGGVNTEAFF	TGTGCCAGCAGTCCCCGTGGGGGGGTGAACACTGAAGCTTTCTTT
TRBV11-2	TRBJ2-7	few	TRBD1	CASSLEISGTGFPYEQYF	TGTGCCAGCAGCTTGGAAATCTCCGGGACAGGGTTTCCCTACGAGCAGTACTTC
TRBV6-4	TRBJ2-1	NA	TRBD2	CASSDTAGLYNEQFF	TGTGCCAGCAGTGATACAGCGGGACTCTACAATGAGCAGTTCTTC
TRBV6-5	TRBJ2-1	NA	NA	CASTPNGNEQFF	TGTGCCAGCACACCAAACGGTAATGAGCAGTTCTTC
TRBV29-1	TRBJ2-7	NA	NA	CSVDETGANEQYF	TGCAGCGTTGATGAGACAGGAGCCAACGAGCAGTACTTC
TRBV20-1	TRBJ2-3	many	TRBD2	CSARDGLAGGLRADTQYF	TGCAGTGCTAGAGATGGGCTAGCGGGGGGCCTTCGCGCAGATACGCAGTATTTT
TRBV21-1	TRBJ2-7	NA	NA	CAPADGTYEQYF	TGTGCCCCAGCAGACGGGACCTACGAGCAGTACTTC
TRBV7-2	TRBJ2-1	few	NA	CASSPPDRWSQFF	TGTGCCAGCAGCCCCCCGGACCGCTGGTCGCAGTTCTTC
TRBV27	TRBJ2-7	NA	TRBD2	CASSYAGEVGEQYF	TGTGCCAGCAGTTACGCGGGGGAGGTCGGCGAGCAGTACTTC
TRBV15	TRBJ2-1	NA	NA	CATSREEGDYDNEQFF	TGTGCCACCAGCAGAGAGGAGGGGGACTACGACAATGAGCAGTTCTTC
TRBV11-2	TRBJ1-2	NA	TRBD1	CASSFGTGDYGYTF	TGTGCCAGCAGCTTTGGGACAGGGGACTATGGCTACACCTTC
TRBV9	TRBJ2-3	few	NA	CASSVDEGSTDTQYF	TGTGCCAGCAGCGTAGATGAGGGTAGCACAGATACGCAGTATTTT
TRBV24-1	TRBJ2-1	few	NA	CATSNLAPYNEQFF	TGTGCCACCAGTAATCTAGCGCCATACAATGAGCAGTTCTTC
TRBV15	TRBJ2-7	few	NA	CATRLTLGEQYF	TGTGCCACCAGGCTGACCCTGGGGGAGCAGTACTTC
TRBV5-1	TRBJ2-1	many	TRBD2	CASSLDLAGIEVEQFF	TGCGCCAGCAGCTTGGACCTAGCGGGAATAGAGGTTGAGCAGTTCTTC
TRBV7-9	TRBJ2-5	few	TRBD2	CASSGGGTPETQYF	TGTGCCAGCAGCGGGGGGGGAACTCCCGAGACCCAGTACTTC
TRBV6-6	TRBJ2-7	NA	NA	CASSSGRSEQYF	TGTGCCAGCAGTTCGGGTCGCTCCGAGCAGTACTTC
TRBV6-6	TRBJ1-1	few	NA	CASSYGEGSEAFF	TGTGCCAGCAGTTACGGGGAGGGCTCTGAAGCTTTCTTT
TRBV6-5	TRBJ2-7	NA	TRBD2	CASRITSPSSGASYEQYF	TGTGCCAGCAGAATTACGTCCCCTTCGAGCGGGGCCTCCTACGAGCAGTACTTC
TRBV27	TRBJ2-3	NA	TRBD2	CASSLRRARGADTQYF	TGTGCCAGCAGTTTAAGGAGGGCTCGGGGGGCAGATACGCAGTATTTT
TRBV7-7	TRBJ2-1	many	NA	CASSLGGGYNEQFF	TGTGCTAGCAGCTTAGGTGGAGGTTACAATGAGCAGTTCTTC
TRBV5-5	TRBJ1-2	many	NA	CASSPILWASGYGYTF	TGTGCCAGCAGCCCCATCCTGTGGGCGAGTGGGTATGGCTACACCTTC
TRBV7-8	TRBJ2-5	NA	TRBD1	CASSSRTTGGETQYF	TGTGCCAGCAGCTCACGAACGACAGGGGGGGAGACCCAGTACTTC
TRBV4-3	TRBJ2-3	many	TRBD1	CASSPLPGQLTDTQYF	TGCGCCAGCAGCCCCCTCCCGGGACAGCTCACAGATACGCAGTATTTT
TRBV12-3/TRBV12-4	TRBJ1-2	few	NA	CASRVVGRPRDGYTF	TGTGCCAGCAGAGTAGTTGGACGGCCCCGGGATGGCTACACCTTC
TRBV12-3/TRBV12-4	TRBJ1-1	few	NA	CASSFGQPEAFF	TGTGCCAGCAGTTTTGGGCAGCCTGAAGCTTTCTTT
TRBV5-1	TRBJ2-7	NA	NA	CASSFSRSYEQYF	TGCGCCAGCAGCTTTTCCCGCTCCTACGAGCAGTACTTC
TRBV7-9	TRBJ1-4	NA	NA	CASSLNEKLFF	TGTGCCAGCAGCTTAAATGAAAAACTGTTTTTT
TRBV2	TRBJ2-7	few	NA	CASDPRGNPSYEQYF	TGTGCCAGCGACCCGAGGGGTAATCCCTCCTACGAGCAGTACTTC
TRBV6-2/TRBV6-3	TRBJ2-7	NA	NA	CASSPLSGKLYEQYF	TGTGCCAGCAGCCCCTTGTCGGGAAAGCTCTACGAGCAGTACTTC
TRBV5-5	TRBJ2-6	few	TRBD1	CASSSPGQAGANVLTF	TGTGCCAGCAGCTCGCCGGGACAGGCTGGGGCCAACGTCCTGACTTTC
TRBV20-1	TRBJ2-1	NA	NA	CSAREQGVSYNEQFF	TGCAGTGCTAGGGAACAGGGAGTATCTTACAATGAGCAGTTCTTC
TRBV5-1	TRBJ2-5	NA	NA	CASRINPRWETQYF	TGCGCCAGCAGGATTAACCCCAGATGGGAGACCCAGTACTTC